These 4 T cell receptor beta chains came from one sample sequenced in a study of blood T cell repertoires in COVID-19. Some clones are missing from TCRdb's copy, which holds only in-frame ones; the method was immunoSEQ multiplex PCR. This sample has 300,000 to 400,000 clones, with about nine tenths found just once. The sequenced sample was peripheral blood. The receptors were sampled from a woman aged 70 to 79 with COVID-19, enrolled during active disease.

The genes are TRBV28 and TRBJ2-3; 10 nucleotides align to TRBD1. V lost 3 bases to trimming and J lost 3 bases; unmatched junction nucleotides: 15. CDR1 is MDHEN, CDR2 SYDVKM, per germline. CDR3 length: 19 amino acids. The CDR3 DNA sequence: TGTGCCAGCAGTTTCTCGACCGTGACCCGACAGGGGGCAACAGATACGCAGTATTTT. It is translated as CASSFSTVTRQGATDTQYF.

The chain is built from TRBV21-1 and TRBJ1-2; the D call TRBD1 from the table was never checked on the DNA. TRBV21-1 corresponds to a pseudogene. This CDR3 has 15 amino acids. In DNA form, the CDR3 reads TGTGCCAGCAGCAAGGGGCCAGGGCGCTACTATGGCTACACCTTC. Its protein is CASSKGPGRYYGYTF.

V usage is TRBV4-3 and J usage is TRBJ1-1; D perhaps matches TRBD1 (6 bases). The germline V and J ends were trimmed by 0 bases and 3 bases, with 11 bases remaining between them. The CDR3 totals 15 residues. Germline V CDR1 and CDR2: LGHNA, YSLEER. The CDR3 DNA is TGCGCCAGCAGCCAAGATCGGGGGGCTGACACTGAAGCTTTCTTT. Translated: CASSQDRGADTEAFF.

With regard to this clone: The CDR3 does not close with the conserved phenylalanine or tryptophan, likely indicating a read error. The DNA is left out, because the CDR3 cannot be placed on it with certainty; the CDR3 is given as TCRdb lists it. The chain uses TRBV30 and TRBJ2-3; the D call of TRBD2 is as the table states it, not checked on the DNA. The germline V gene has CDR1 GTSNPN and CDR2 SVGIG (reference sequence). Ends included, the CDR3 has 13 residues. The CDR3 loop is CAWSYGRGGRKNL.